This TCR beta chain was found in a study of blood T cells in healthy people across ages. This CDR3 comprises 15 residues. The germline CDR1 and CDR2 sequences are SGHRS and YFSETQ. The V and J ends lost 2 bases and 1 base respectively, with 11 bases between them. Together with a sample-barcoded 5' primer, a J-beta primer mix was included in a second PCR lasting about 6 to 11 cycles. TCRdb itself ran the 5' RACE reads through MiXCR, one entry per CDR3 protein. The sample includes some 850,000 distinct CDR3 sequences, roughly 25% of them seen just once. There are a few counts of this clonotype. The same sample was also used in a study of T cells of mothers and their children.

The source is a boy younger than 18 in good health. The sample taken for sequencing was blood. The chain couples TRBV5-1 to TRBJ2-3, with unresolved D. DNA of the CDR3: TGCGCCAGCAGCTTTGTGGGCTCGGGCACAGATACGCAGTATTTT. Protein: CASSFVGSGTDTQYF.